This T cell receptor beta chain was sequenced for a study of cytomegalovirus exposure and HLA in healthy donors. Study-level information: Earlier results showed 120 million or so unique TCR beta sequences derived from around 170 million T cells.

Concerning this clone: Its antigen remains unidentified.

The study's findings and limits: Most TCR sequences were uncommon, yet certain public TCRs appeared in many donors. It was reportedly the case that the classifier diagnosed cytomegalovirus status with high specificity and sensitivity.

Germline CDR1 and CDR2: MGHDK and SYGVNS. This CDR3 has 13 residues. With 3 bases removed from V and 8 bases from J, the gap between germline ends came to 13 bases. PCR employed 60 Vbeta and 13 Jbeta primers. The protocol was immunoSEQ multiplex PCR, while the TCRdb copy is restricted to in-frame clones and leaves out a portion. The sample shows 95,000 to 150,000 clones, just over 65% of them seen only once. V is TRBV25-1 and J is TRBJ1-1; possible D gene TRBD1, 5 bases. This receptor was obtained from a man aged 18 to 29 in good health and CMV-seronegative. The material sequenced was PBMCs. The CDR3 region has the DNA TGTGCCAGCAGTGATCCGCCTCGGGGGGAAGCTTTCTTT. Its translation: CASSDPPRGEAFF.